These 13 T cell receptor beta chains were all obtained from the same sample, sequenced in a study of T cells after posttransplantation cyclophosphamide (dated by TCRdb to about 2016). The method behind the library was the immunoSEQ multiplex PCR assay. TCRdb took over this immuneACCESS table, retaining in-frame rearrangements with V and J assigned. Such tables are incomplete; in checked studies, under half of the missing clones stem from an unresolved V gene, and the remainder is unexplained. The sample records around 34,000 clones, none occurring a single time. Together, the top ten hold 6.7% of the sample. The sample consisted of PBMCs. These receptors all stem from a woman aged 50 to 65 in good health and a related stem cell transplant donor.

In its sample, this clone was seen many times. The chain links TRBV19 to TRBJ2-3, with 9 nucleotides matching TRBD1. Germline V gives CDR1 LNHDA, CDR2 SQIVND (reference sequence). CDR3 length equals 14 residues. Unmatched junction bases numbered 5, after V lost 6 bases and J lost 4 bases. Here the CDR3 reads CASSVTGGADTQYF. CDR3 bases: TGTGCCAGTAGCGTGACAGGGGGAGCAGATACGCAGTATTTT.

Ten or more counts support this clone. V is TRBV19 and J is TRBJ1-1; 7 bases match TRBD1. V lost 5 bases, J lost 4 bases, and 4 bases stayed unmatched. The V gene's germline CDR1 is LNHDA and CDR2 SQIVND (reference sequence). This CDR3 is 13 amino acids long. The chain's CDR3 is CASSASGGTEAFF. The CDR3 DNA sequence: TGTGCCAGTAGTGCCTCAGGGGGCACTGAAGCTTTCTTT.

This clone was counted ten times or more. The chain uses TRBV2 and TRBJ1-1; 7 nucleotides align to TRBD1. After removal of 7 bases from V and 2 bases from J, the junction contained 4 bases not matched to a gene. Germline assignment: CDR1 SNHLY and CDR2 FYNNEI. The CDR3 spans 13 residues. The CDR3 loop reads CASTRDRNTEAFF. DNA for the CDR3: TGTGCCAGCACCAGGGACAGAAACACTGAAGCTTTCTTT.

This clone has a count of ten or more. The chain links TRBV6-5 to TRBJ2-1; TRBD2 might be the D (6 bases). The V end was cut by 2 bases, the J end by 0 bases, with 8 bases between. The CDR3 has 15 residues. Germline lookup yields CDR1 MNHEY and CDR2 SVGAGI. This CDR3 reads CASSYGGDSYNEQFF. The CDR3 DNA sequence: TGTGCCAGCAGTTACGGCGGGGACTCCTACAATGAGCAGTTCTTC.

This clone was recorded many times. The gene calls are TRBV10-3 and TRBJ1-1; D might be TRBD1 (5 bases). Germline V CDR1 and CDR2: ENHRY, SYGVKD. The CDR3 totals 14 residues. V was cut by 5 bases and J by 2 bases, with 12 bases left in between. This CDR3 reads CAISNKTGNTEAFF. CDR3 in DNA: TGTGCCATCAGTAATAAAACAGGTAACACTGAAGCTTTCTTT.

This clone was counted at least ten times. CDR3 DNA sequence: TGTGCCAGCAGTTATGACACAGGGGTTTTGAACTATGGCTACACCTTC. Encoded protein: CASSYDTGVLNYGYTF. V usage is TRBV5-6 and J usage is TRBJ1-2; 7 bases are shared with TRBD1. CDR1 and CDR2 (germline): SGHDT, YYEEEE. The CDR3 covers 16 residues. Unmatched junction bases numbered 12, after V lost 5 bases and J lost 2 bases.

This clone occurred many times. The chain combines TRBV18 with TRBJ2-7; TRBD2 aligns across 12 bases. The germline V gene has CDR1 KGHSH and CDR2 LQKENI. Trimming took 4 bases from V and 1 from J; bases not matched to a gene: 8. The CDR3 consists of 17 residues. The CDR3 DNA is TGTGCCAGCTCACAACGGACTAGCGGGACCATTTCCTACGAGCAGTACTTC. Translated, it gives CASSQRTSGTISYEQYF.

In its sample, this clone was seen many times. This chain joins TRBV9 and TRBJ1-1; 11 positions match TRBD1. CDR1 SGDLS and CDR2 YYNGEE come from the germline V gene. The CDR3 contains 17 residues. V trimming: 4 bases; J trimming: 0 bases; junction bases outside the gene matches: 8. The CDR3 region is CASSTGQGASVNTEAFF. The CDR3 DNA is TGTGCCAGCAGCACCGGACAGGGGGCATCGGTGAACACTGAAGCTTTCTTT.

In its sample, this clone was seen many times. The rearrangement uses TRBV5-6 and TRBJ2-5; D is possibly TRBD1 (5 bases). This CDR3 comprises 11 residues. Germline-derived CDR1 and CDR2 are SGHDT and YYEEEE. The V end lost 4 bases, the J end lost 9 bases, and 10 bases lay between the germline ends. DNA of the CDR3: TGTGCCAGCAGCGTAAAAGGGGCCCAGTACTTC. Translated: CASSVKGAQYF.

This clone has at least ten counts. The V and J genes are TRBV7-8 and TRBJ2-7; the D gene is possibly TRBD2 (6 bases). This CDR3 is built from 14 residues. Germline V gene lookup returns CDR1 SGHVS and CDR2 FQNEAQ. Trimming took 1 base from V and 2 from J, leaving 9 bases between them. CDR3: CASSLVAGPYEQYF. The CDR3, as DNA: TGTGCCAGCAGCTTAGTCGCGGGGCCCTACGAGCAGTACTTC.

This clone was seen at least ten times. This chain links TRBV6-2 or TRBV6-3 with TRBJ1-5, with 10 bases matching TRBD1. The CDR3 is made up of 15 amino acids. After removal of 2 bases from V and 8 bases from J, the junction contained 6 bases not matched to a gene. Germline-derived CDR1 and CDR2 are MNHEY and SVGEGT. The CDR3: CASSYGRTGGKPQHF. CDR3 coding DNA: TGTGCCAGCAGTTACGGGCGGACAGGGGGTAAGCCCCAGCATTTT.

This clone was counted ten times or more. The J gene is TRBJ2-3, the V gene TRBV12-3 or TRBV12-4; 13 bases line up with TRBD2. Trimming took 3 bases from V and 7 from J; bases not matched to a gene: 7. This CDR3 has 16 amino acids. CDR3 in DNA: TGTGCCAGCAGTTTTGGGACTAGCGGGACCATCTATACGCAGTATTTT. It encodes CASSFGTSGTIYTQYF.

The table lists this clone with many counts. This chain joins TRBV7-2 and TRBJ2-5; the D is unclear. The length of the CDR3 is 11 residues. The V end lost 4 bases, the J end lost 6 bases, and 6 bases lay between the germline ends. Germline V CDR1 and CDR2: SGHTA, FQGNSA. CDR3 sequence reads: CASSYLKTQYF. The CDR3 region has the DNA TGTGCCAGCAGCTACTTGAAGACCCAGTACTTC.